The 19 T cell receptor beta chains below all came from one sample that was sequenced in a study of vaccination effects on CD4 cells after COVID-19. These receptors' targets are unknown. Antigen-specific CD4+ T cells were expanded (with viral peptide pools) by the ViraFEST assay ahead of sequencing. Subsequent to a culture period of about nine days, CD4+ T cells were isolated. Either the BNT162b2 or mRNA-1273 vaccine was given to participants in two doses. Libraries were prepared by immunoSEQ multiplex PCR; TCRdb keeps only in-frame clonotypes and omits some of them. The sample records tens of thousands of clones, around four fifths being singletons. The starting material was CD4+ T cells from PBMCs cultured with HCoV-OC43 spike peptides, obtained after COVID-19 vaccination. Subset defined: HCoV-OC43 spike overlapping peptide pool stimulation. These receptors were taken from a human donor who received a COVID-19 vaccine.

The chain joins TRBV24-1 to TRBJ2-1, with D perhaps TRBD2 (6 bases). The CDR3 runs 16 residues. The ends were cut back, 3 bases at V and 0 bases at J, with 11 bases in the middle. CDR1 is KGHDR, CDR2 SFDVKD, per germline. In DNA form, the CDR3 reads TGTGCCACCAGTGATGCGCGGGGAAGCTCCTACAATGAGCAGTTCTTC. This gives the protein CATSDARGSSYNEQFF.

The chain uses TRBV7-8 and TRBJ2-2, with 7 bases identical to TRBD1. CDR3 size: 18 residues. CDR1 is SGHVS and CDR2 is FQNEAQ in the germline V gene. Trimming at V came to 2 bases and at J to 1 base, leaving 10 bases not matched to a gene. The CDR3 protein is CASSLRIQGTLNTGELFF. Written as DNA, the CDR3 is TGTGCCAGCAGCTTACGGATACAGGGGACCCTGAACACCGGGGAGCTGTTTTTT. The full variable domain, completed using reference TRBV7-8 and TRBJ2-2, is GAGVSQSPRYKVAKRGQDVALRCDPISGHVSLFWYQQALGQGPEFLTYFQNEAQLDKSGLPSDRFFAERPEGSVSTLKIQRTQQEDSAVYLCASSLRIQGTLNTGELFFGEGSRLTVL.

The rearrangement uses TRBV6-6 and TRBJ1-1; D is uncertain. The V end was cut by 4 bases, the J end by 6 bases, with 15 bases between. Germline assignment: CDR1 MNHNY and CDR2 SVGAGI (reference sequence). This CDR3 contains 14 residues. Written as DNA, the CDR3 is TGTGCCAGCAGTTCCGCTAAAAATGGCGCTGAAGCTTTCTTT. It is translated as CASSSAKNGAEAFF.

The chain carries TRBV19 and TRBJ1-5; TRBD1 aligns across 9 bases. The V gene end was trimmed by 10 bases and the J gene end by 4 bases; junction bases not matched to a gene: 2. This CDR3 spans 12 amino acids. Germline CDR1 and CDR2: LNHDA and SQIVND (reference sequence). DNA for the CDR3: TGTGCCACCGGACAGGGGAATCAGCCCCAGCATTTT. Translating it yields CATGQGNQPQHF.

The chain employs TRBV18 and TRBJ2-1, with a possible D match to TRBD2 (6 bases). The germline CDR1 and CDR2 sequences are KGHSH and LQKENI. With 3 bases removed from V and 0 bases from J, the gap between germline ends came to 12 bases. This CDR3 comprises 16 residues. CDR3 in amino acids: CASSPIGGSSYNEQFF. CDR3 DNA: TGTGCCAGCTCACCCATTGGGGGGAGCTCCTACAATGAGCAGTTCTTC.

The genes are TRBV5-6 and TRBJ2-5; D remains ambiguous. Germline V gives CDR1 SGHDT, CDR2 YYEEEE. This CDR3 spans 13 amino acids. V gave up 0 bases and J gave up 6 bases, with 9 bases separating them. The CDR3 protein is CASSLGSTKTQYF. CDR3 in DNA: TGTGCCAGCAGCTTGGGCAGTACGAAGACCCAGTACTTC.

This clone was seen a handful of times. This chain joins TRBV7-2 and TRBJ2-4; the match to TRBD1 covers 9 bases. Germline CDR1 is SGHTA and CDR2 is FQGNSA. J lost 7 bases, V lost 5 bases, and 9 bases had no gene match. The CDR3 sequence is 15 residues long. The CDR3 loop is CASSPARDRANIQYF. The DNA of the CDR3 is TGTGCCAGCAGCCCCGCCCGGGACAGGGCGAACATTCAGTACTTC.

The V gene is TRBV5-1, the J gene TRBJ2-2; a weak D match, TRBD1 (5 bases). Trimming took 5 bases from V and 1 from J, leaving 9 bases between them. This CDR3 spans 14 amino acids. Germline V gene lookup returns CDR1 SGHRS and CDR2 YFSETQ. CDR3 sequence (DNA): TGCGCCAGCAGGGCGACAGTGAACACCGGGGAGCTGTTTTTT. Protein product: CASRATVNTGELFF.

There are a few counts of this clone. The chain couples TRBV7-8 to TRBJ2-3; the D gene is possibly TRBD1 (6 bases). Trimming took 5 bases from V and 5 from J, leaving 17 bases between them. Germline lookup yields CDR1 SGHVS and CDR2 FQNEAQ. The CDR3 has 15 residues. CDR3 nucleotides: TGTGCCAGCAGCAACTGGGACAACGGCAGAGATACGCAGTATTTT. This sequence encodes CASSNWDNGRDTQYF.

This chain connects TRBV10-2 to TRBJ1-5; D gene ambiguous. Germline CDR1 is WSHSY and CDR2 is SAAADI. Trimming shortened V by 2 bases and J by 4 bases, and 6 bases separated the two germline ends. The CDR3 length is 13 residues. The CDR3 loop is CASSEGGNQPQHF. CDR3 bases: TGCGCCAGCAGTGAGGGAGGTAATCAGCCCCAGCATTTT.

The DNA of the CDR3 is TGTGCCACCAGCGGCCCCCGGGACAGCCTTAGCAATCAGCCCCAGCATTTT. Translating gives CATSGPRDSLSNQPQHF. The chain uses TRBV15 and TRBJ1-5; TRBD1 matches 7 bases. The CDR3 has 17 residues. Germline trimming cut 5 bases from V and 0 bases from J; bases unmatched to any gene: 10. Germline V gives CDR1 LNHNV, CDR2 YYDKDF (reference sequence).

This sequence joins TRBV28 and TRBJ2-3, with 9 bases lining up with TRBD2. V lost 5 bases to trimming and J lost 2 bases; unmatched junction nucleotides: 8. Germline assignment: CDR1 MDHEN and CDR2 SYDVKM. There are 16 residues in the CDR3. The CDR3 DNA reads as TGTGCCAGCAGTCATCGGATAGCGGGGGACACAGATACGCAGTATTTT. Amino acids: CASSHRIAGDTDTQYF.

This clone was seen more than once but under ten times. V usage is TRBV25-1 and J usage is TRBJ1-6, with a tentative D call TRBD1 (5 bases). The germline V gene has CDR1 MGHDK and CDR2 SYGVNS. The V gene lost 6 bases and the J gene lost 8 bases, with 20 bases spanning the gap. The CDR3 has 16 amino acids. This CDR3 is CASRTRTGTLDSPLHF. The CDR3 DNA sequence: TGTGCCAGCAGGACCCGGACCGGGACCTTGGATTCACCCCTCCACTTT.

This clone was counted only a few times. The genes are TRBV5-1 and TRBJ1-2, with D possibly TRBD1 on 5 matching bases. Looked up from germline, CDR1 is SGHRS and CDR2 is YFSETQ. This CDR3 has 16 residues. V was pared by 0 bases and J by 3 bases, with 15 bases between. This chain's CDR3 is CASSLGPGGYDYGYTF. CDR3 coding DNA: TGCGCCAGCAGCTTGGGCCCGGGGGGGTACGACTATGGCTACACCTTC.

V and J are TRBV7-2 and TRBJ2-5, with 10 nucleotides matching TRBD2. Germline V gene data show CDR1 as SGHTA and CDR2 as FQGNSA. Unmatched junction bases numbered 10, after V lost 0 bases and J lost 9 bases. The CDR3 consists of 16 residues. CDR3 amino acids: CASSLAISGGPGSQYF. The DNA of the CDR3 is TGTGCCAGCAGCTTAGCGATTAGCGGGGGGCCCGGGTCCCAGTACTTC.

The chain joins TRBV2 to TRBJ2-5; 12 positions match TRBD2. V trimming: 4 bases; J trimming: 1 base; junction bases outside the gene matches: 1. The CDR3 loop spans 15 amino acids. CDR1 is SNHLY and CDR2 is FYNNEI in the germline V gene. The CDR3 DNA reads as TGTGCCAGCAGTGGGACTAGCGGGGCCCAAGAGACCCAGTACTTC. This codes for CASSGTSGAQETQYF. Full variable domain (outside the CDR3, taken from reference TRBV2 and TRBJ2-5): EPEVTQTPSHQVTQMGQEVILRCVPISNHLYFYWYRQILGQKVEFLVSFYNNEISEKSEIFDDQFSVERPDGSNFTLKIRSTKLEDSAMYFCASSGTSGAQETQYFGPGTRLLVL.

CDR3: CASGLPPGQGNNEQFF. DNA of the CDR3: TGTGCTAGTGGCCTACCCCCGGGACAGGGAAACAATGAGCAGTTCTTC. The chain carries TRBV12-5 and TRBJ2-1, with 9 bases identical to TRBD1. The CDR3 length is 16 residues. The germline V gene has CDR1 LGHNT and CDR2 FRNRAP. The trim removed 6 bases at V and 5 bases at J, leaving 11 bases unmatched.

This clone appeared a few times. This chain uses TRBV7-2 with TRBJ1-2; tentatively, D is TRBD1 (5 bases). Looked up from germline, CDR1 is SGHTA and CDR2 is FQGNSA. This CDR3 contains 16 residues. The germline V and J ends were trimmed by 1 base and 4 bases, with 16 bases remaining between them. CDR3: CASSLERSRVPYGYTF. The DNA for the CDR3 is TGTGCCAGCAGCTTAGAAAGGAGCAGGGTACCCTATGGCTACACCTTC.

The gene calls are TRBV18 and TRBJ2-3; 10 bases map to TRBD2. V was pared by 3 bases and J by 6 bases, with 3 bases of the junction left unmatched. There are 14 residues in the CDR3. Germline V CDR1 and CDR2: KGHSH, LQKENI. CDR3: CASSPGLAADTQYF. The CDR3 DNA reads TGTGCCAGCTCACCCGGACTAGCGGCGGATACGCAGTATTTT.